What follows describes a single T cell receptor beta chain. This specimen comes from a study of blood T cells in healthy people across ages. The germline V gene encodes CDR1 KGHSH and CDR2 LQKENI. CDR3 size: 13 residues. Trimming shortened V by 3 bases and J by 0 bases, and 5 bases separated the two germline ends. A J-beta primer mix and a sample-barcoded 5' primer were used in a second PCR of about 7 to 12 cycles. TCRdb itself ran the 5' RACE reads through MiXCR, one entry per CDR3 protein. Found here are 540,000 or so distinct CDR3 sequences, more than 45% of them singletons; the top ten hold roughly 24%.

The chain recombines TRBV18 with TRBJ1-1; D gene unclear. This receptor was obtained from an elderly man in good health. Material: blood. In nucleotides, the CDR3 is TGTGCCAGCTCACCGAATGTGAACACTGAAGCTTTCTTT. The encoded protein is CASSPNVNTEAFF. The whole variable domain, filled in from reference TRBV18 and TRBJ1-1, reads NAGVMQNPRHLVRRRGQEARLRCSPMKGHSHVYWYRQLPEEGLKFMVYLQKENIIDESGMPKERFSAEFPKEGPSILRIQQVVRGDSAAYFCASSPNVNTEAFFGQGTRLTVV.